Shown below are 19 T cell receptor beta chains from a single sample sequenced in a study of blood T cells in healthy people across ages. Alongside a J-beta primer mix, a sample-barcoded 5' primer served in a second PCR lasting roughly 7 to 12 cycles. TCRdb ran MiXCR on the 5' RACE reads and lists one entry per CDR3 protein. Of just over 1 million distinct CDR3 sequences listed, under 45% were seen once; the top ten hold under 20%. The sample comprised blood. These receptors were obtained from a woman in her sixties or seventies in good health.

The CDR3 DNA is TGCGCCAGCAGCCAAAGATCCGTGCCTCTGGTATACGAGCAGTACTTC. Protein sequence: CASSQRSVPLVYEQYF. The chain employs TRBV4-1 and TRBJ2-7; D unresolved. Trimming pared 2 bases from V and 4 bases from J, leaving 18 bases between. CDR3 size: 16 residues. Germline V CDR1 and CDR2: MGHRA, YSYEKL.

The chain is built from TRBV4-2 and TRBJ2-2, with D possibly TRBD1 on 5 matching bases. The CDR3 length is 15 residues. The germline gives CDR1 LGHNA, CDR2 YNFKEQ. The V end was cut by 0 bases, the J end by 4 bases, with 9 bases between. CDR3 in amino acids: CASSQDGRATGELFF. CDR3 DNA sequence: TGTGCCAGCAGCCAAGATGGCAGGGCCACCGGGGAGCTGTTTTTT.

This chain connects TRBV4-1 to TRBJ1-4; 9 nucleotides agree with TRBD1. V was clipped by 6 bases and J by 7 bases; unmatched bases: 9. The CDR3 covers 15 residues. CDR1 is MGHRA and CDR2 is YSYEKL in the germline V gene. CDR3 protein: CASRQPGQGGEKLFF. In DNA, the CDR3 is TGCGCCAGCAGGCAACCGGGACAGGGAGGTGAAAAACTGTTTTTT.

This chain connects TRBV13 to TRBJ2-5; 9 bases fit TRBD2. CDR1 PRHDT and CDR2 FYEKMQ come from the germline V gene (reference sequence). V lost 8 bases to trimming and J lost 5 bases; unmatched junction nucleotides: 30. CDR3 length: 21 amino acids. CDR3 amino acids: CASSSLIHKHRAGGPRETQYF. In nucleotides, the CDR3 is TGTGCCAGCTCATCGCTTATACACAAACATAGAGCGGGAGGCCCTCGGGAGACCCAGTACTTC.

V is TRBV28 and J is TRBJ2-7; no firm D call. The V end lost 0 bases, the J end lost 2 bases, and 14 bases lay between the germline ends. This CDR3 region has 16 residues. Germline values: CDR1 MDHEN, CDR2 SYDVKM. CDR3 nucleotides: TGTGCCAGCAGTTTATGGGCCGGCACCGACACCTACGAGCAGTACTTC. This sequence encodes CASSLWAGTDTYEQYF.

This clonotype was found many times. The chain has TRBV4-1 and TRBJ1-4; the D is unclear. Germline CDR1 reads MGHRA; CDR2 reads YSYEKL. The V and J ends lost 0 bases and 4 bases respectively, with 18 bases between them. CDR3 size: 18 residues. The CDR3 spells CASSQDRQASRNNEKLFF. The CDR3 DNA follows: TGCGCCAGCAGCCAAGATCGGCAGGCCAGCCGAAATAATGAAAAACTGTTTTTT.

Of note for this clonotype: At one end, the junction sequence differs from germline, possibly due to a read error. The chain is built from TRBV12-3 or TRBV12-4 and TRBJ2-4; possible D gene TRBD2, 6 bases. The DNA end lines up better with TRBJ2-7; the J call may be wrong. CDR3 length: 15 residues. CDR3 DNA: TGTGCCTGCAGTCTTATATCCCTCTCGGGGGACGAGCAGTACTTC. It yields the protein CACSLISLSGDEQYF.

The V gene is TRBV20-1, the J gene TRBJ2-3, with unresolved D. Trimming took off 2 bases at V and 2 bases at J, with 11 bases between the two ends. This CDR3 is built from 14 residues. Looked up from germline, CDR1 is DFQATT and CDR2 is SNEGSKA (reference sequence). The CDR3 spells CSARISPLTDTQYF. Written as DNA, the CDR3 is TGCAGTGCTAGAATTAGCCCCCTCACAGATACGCAGTATTTT.

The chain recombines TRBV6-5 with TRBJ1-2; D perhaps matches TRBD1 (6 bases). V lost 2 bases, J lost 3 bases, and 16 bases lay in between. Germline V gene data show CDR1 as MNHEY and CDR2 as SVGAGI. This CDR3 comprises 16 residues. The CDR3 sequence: CASSYLQDSRDYGYTF. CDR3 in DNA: TGTGCCAGCAGTTACCTCCAGGACAGTCGTGACTATGGCTACACCTTC.

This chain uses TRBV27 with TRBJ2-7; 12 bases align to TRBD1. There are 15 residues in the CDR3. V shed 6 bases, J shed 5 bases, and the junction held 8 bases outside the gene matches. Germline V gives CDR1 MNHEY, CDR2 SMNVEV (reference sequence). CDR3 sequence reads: CASRQLGTGGHEQYF. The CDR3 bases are TGTGCCAGCAGACAACTCGGGACAGGGGGCCACGAGCAGTACTTC.

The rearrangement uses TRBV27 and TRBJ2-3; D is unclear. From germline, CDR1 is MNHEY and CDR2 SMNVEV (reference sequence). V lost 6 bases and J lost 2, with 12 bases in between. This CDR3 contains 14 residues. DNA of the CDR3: TGTGCCAGCAGCCGAAAGGATCCCACAGATACGCAGTATTTT. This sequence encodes CASSRKDPTDTQYF.

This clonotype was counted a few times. CDR3 protein: CASSNPGRGLHEQYF. CDR3 nucleotide sequence: TGCGCCAGCAGCAATCCGGGCCGAGGGCTCCACGAGCAGTACTTC. The chain is built from TRBV5-1 and TRBJ2-7; D perhaps matches TRBD2 (5 bases). The germline V gene has CDR1 SGHRS and CDR2 YFSETQ. CDR3 length: 15 residues. V dropped 4 bases and J dropped 5 bases, with 19 bases sitting between them.

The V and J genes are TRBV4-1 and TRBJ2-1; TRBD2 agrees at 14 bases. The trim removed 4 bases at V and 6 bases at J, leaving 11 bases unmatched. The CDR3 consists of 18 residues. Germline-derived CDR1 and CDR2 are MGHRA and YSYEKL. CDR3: CASSLAGTSGSLFNEQFF. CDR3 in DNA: TGCGCCAGCAGCCTCGCGGGGACTAGCGGGAGTCTTTTCAATGAGCAGTTCTTC.

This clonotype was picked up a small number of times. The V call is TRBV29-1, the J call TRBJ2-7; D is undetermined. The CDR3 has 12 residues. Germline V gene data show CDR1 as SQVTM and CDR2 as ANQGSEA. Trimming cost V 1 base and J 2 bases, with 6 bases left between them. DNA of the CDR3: TGCAGCGTTGAAGTTGGAGCCTACGAGCAGTACTTC. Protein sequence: CSVEVGAYEQYF.

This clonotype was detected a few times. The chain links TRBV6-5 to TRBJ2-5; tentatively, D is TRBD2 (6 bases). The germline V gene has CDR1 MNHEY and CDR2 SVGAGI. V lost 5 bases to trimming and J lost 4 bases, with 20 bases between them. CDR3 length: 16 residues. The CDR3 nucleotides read TGTGCCAGCAGTCACCTCCAGGGACTCCTCGGAGAGACCCAGTACTTC. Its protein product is CASSHLQGLLGETQYF.

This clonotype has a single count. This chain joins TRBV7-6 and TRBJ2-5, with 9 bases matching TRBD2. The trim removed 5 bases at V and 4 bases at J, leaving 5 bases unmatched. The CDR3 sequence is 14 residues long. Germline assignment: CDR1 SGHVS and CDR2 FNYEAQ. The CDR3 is CASSPGTSRETQYF. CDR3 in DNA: TGTGCCAGCAGCCCTGGGACTAGCCGAGAGACCCAGTACTTC.

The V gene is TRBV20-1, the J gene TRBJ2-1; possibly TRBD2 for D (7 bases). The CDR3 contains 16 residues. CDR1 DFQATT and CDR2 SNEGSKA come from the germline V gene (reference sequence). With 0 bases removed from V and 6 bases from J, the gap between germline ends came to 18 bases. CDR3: CSARDLGGAWGNEQFF. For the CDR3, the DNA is TGCAGTGCTAGAGATCTTGGGGGGGCTTGGGGCAATGAGCAGTTCTTC.

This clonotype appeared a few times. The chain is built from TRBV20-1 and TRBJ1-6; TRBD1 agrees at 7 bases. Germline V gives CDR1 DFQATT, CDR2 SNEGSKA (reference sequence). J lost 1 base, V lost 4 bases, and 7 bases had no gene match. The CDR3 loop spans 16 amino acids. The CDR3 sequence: CSAKRQGVSYNSPLHF. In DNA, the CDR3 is TGCAGTGCTAAACGACAGGGAGTATCCTATAATTCACCCCTCCACTTT.

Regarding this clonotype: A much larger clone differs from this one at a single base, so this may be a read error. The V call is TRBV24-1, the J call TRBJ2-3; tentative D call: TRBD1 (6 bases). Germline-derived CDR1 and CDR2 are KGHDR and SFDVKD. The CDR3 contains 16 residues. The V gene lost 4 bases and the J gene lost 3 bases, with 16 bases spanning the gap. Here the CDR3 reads CATSDPTGLPTDTQYF. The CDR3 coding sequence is TGTGCCACCAGTGACCCCACAGGGTTACCAACAGATACGCAGTATTTT.